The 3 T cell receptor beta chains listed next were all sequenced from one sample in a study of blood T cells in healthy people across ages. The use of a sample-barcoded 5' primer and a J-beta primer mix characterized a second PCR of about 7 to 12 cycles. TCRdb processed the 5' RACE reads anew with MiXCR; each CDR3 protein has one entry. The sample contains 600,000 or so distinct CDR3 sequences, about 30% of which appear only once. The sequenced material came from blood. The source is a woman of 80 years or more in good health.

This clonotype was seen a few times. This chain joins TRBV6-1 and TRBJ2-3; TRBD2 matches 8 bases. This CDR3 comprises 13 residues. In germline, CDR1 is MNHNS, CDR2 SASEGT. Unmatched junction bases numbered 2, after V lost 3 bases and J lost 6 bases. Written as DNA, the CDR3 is TGTGCCAGCAGTGATAGCGGGGCCGATACGCAGTATTTT. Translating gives CASSDSGADTQYF.

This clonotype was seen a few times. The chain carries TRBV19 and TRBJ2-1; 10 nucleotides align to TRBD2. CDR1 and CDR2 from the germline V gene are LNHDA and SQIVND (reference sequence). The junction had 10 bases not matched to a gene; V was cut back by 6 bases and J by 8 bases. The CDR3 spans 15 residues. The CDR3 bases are TGTGCCAGTAGACCCGGACTAGCGGTCTCGGATGAGCAGTTCTTC. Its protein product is CASRPGLAVSDEQFF.

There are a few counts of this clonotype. This CDR3 reads CAWRPEPNNSPLHF. CDR3 bases: TGTGCCTGGAGACCGGAACCCAATAATTCACCCCTCCACTTT. V gene TRBV30 combines with J gene TRBJ1-6; D uncertain. The CDR3 sequence is 14 residues long. From germline, CDR1 is GTSNPN and CDR2 SVGIG (reference sequence). Trimming removed 3 bases at V and 5 bases at J, with 11 bases between.